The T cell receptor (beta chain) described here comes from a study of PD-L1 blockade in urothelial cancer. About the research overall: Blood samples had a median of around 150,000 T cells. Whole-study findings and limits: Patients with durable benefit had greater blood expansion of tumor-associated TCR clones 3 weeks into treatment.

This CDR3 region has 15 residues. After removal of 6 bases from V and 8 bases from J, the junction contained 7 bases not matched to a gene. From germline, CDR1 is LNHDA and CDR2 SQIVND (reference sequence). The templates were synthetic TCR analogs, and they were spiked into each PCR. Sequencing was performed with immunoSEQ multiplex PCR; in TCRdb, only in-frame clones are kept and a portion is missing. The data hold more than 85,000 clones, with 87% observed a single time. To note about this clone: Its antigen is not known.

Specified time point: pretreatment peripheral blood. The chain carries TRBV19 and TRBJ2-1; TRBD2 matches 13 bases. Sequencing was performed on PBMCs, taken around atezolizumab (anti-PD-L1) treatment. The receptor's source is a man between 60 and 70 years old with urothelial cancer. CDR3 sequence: CASSLGLAGVDEQFF. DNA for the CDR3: TGTGCCAGTAGCTTAGGACTAGCGGGAGTGGATGAGCAGTTCTTC. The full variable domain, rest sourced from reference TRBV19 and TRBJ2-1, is DGGITQSPKYLFRKEGQNVTLSCEQNLNHDAMYWYRQDPGQGLRLIYYSQIVNDFQKGDIAEGYSVSREKKESFPLTVTSAQKNPTAFYLCASSLGLAGVDEQFFGPGTRLTVL.